The rows below give T cell receptor beta chains drawn from one sample of a study of blood T cell repertoires in COVID-19. The table came from immunoSEQ multiplex PCR; TCRdb's copy has only in-frame clones and leaves some out. The repertoire holds approximately 76,000 clones, about 86% seen once, with approximately 17% in the top ten. Sample: peripheral blood. These TCRs come from a man at least 80 years old in a cohort sampled during active COVID-19. Each CDR3 is given with its conserved first and last residue. Fields, in order: J gene, D gene, V gene, CDR3 DNA, CDR3 protein. D genes are given only for firm matches.

J gene: TRBJ2-1; D gene: NA; V gene: TRBV5-1; CDR3 DNA: TGCGCCAGCAGCCTTAGCATGTCCTCCTACAATGAGCAGTTCTTC; CDR3 protein: CASSLSMSSYNEQFF
J gene: TRBJ1-5; D gene: NA; V gene: TRBV20-1; CDR3 DNA: TGCAGTGCTAGCCTCAATCAGCCCCAGCATTTT; CDR3 protein: CSASLNQPQHF
J gene: TRBJ2-7; D gene: NA; V gene: TRBV29-1; CDR3 DNA: TGCAGCGTTGTTGAACAGAGCACGAACGAGCAGTACTTC; CDR3 protein: CSVVEQSTNEQYF
J gene: TRBJ2-5; D gene: TRBD1; V gene: TRBV29-1; CDR3 DNA: TGCAGCGTTTGGGACAGGGGGGTCCAAGAGACCCAGTACTTC; CDR3 protein: CSVWDRGVQETQYF
J gene: TRBJ2-5; D gene: TRBD1; V gene: TRBV5-1; CDR3 DNA: TGCGCCAGCAGCTTGTCCGGACAGGGAGAGACCCAGTACTTC; CDR3 protein: CASSLSGQGETQYF
J gene: TRBJ1-5; D gene: NA; V gene: TRBV7-2; CDR3 DNA: TGTGCCAGCAGCTCAAATAGCAATCAGCCCCAGCATTTT; CDR3 protein: CASSSNSNQPQHF
J gene: TRBJ2-2; D gene: TRBD2; V gene: TRBV19; CDR3 DNA: TGTGCCAGTAGCCCGGGACTAGCGGGGGCAACCACCGGGGAGCTGTTTTTT; CDR3 protein: CASSPGLAGATTGELFF
J gene: TRBJ1-1; D gene: TRBD1; V gene: TRBV6-1; CDR3 DNA: TGTGCCAGCAGTGAAGCCGGGACAGCCCGGAACACTGAAGCTTTCTTT; CDR3 protein: CASSEAGTARNTEAFF
J gene: TRBJ2-4; D gene: NA; V gene: TRBV18; CDR3 DNA: TGTGCCAGCTCACCCAGGACAGAAGAGGTTCAGTACTTC; CDR3 protein: CASSPRTEEVQYF
J gene: TRBJ1-6; D gene: NA; V gene: TRBV3-1/TRBV3-2; CDR3 DNA: TGTGCCAGCAGCCAAAAAGGGGGTGGTAATTCACCCCTCCACTTT; CDR3 protein: CASSQKGGGNSPLHF
J gene: TRBJ2-4; D gene: TRBD1; V gene: TRBV19; CDR3 DNA: TGTGCCAGTAGTATAAGACAGGGGGTCAACATTCAGTACTTC; CDR3 protein: CASSIRQGVNIQYF
J gene: TRBJ1-1; D gene: TRBD1; V gene: TRBV10-3; CDR3 DNA: TGTGCCATCAGTGGGGGACAGGGGAACACTGAAGCTTTCTTT; CDR3 protein: CAISGGQGNTEAFF
J gene: TRBJ1-5; D gene: NA; V gene: TRBV12-3/TRBV12-4; CDR3 DNA: TGTGCCAGCAGTTTCCAGGCCAATCAGCCCCAGCATTTT; CDR3 protein: CASSFQANQPQHF
J gene: TRBJ2-1; D gene: TRBD2; V gene: TRBV4-1; CDR3 DNA: TGCGCCAGCAGCCAAGGCTCTAGCGGGGGTTGGAATGAGCAGTTCTTC; CDR3 protein: CASSQGSSGGWNEQFF
J gene: TRBJ2-7; D gene: NA; V gene: TRBV21-1; CDR3 DNA: TGTGCCAGCAGCAAAGGAGAGGATCTTCGAGGTTTCGAGCAGTACTTC; CDR3 protein: CASSKGEDLRGFEQYF
J gene: TRBJ2-3; D gene: NA; V gene: TRBV2; CDR3 DNA: TGTGCCAGCAGTGAAGGCCGACTAGAAGATACGCAGTATTTT; CDR3 protein: CASSEGRLEDTQYF
J gene: TRBJ1-2; D gene: NA; V gene: TRBV5-1; CDR3 DNA: TGCGCCAGCAGCGCGGCCAGTACCTATGGCTACACCTTC; CDR3 protein: CASSAASTYGYTF